The present entry profiles one T cell receptor (beta chain) with its context. This sample is drawn from a study of blood T cell repertoires in COVID-19. Using immunoSEQ multiplex PCR, the repertoire was profiled, and TCRdb retains in-frame clones only, with some absent. The sample records tens of thousands of clones, 80% to 90% being singletons. With V trimmed by 2 bases and J by 2 bases, 3 bases remained unmatched. From germline, CDR1 is MDHEN and CDR2 SYDVKM. The CDR3 loop spans 15 amino acids. The sequenced material came from PBMCs or T cells enriched from blood (not recorded which). The receptor was derived from a woman aged 40 to 49 with acute COVID-19. The genes are TRBV28 and TRBJ2-1; TRBD2 matches at 7 bases. The CDR3 bases are TGTGCCAGCAGTTTAATCGGGAGGACCTACAATGAGCAGTTCTTC. Protein sequence: CASSLIGRTYNEQFF.